The rows below give T cell receptor beta chains drawn from one sample of a study of brain T cells in children with intractable seizures. TCRdb keeps only in-frame clones here, not all; method: immunoSEQ multiplex PCR. Among about 340,000 clones listed, 85% to 95% were seen once. The specimen comprised peripheral blood, sampled 4 to 5 months after surgery. These receptors all stem from a boy under two years old with tuberous sclerosis and intractable seizures. Both conserved end residues are part of each CDR3. D genes are given only for firm matches. Where a row states a size, it is once, few, many or the class of an expanded clone; other rows omit it.

v_call	clone_size	d_call	j_call	cdr3_aa	cdr3_nt
TRBV9	once	TRBD2	TRBJ2-1	CASSLTGGASYNEQFF	TGTGCCAGCAGCCTGACGGGGGGTGCATCCTACAATGAGCAGTTCTTC
TRBV7-3	.	.	TRBJ1-4	CASSLLPVQGPNEKLFF	TGTGCCAGCAGCCTACTCCCCGTACAGGGACCTAATGAAAAACTGTTTTTT
TRBV11-1	.	.	TRBJ2-7	CASSLASLGRPEQYF	TGTGCCAGCAGCTTAGCGTCTCTTGGGCGACCTGAGCAGTACTTC
TRBV27	.	.	TRBJ1-1	CASSLSIRRSTEAFF	TGTGCCAGCAGTTTATCGATACGACGGAGCACTGAAGCTTTCTTT
TRBV7-6	.	.	TRBJ2-7	CASSLGDISYEQYF	TGTGCCAGCAGCTTAGGAGACATCTCCTACGAGCAGTACTTC
TRBV24-1	.	TRBD2	TRBJ2-7	CATSDSWTSGRGEQYF	TGTGCCACCAGTGATTCCTGGACTAGCGGGAGAGGCGAGCAGTACTTC
TRBV7-2	.	TRBD1	TRBJ2-7	CASSLVTGGGYEQYF	TGTGCCAGCAGCTTAGTGACAGGGGGTGGATACGAGCAGTACTTC
TRBV5-4	.	.	TRBJ2-1	CASSLVSPLGNEQFF	TGTGCCAGCAGCTTGGTTAGCCCCCTCGGCAATGAGCAGTTCTTC
TRBV6-6	.	.	TRBJ2-7	CASSITYEQYF	TGTGCCAGCAGTATCACCTACGAGCAGTACTTC
TRBV7-9	.	.	TRBJ1-1	CASSLVSGAEAFF	TGTGCCAGCAGCTTAGTATCGGGGGCTGAAGCTTTCTTT
TRBV9	.	.	TRBJ1-1	CASSVETDLSLAFF	TGTGCCAGCAGCGTAGAGACGGACCTTTCGTTGGCTTTCTTT
TRBV5-3	once	TRBD2	TRBJ2-5	CARSPSGGAVEVETQYF	TGTGCCAGAAGCCCTAGCGGGGGGGCCGTCGAGGTAGAGACCCAGTACTTC
TRBV19	once	.	TRBJ2-1	CASSTPGTQRNEQFF	TGTGCCAGTAGTACCCCCGGGACTCAGAGGAATGAGCAGTTCTTC
TRBV27	.	.	TRBJ1-2	CASSLSQGNYGYTF	TGTGCCAGCAGTTTATCCCAGGGCAACTATGGCTACACCTTC
TRBV5-1	.	.	TRBJ1-2	CASSLGSSYGYTF	TGCGCCAGCAGCTTGGGCAGCTCTTATGGCTACACCTTC
TRBV13	.	TRBD2	TRBJ2-2	CASSQRDSPSADTGELFF	TGTGCCAGCAGCCAGCGGGACTCCCCCTCTGCTGACACCGGGGAGCTGTTTTTT
TRBV27	.	.	TRBJ1-1	CASSLSGLNTEAFF	TGTGCCAGCAGTTTGAGCGGATTGAACACTGAAGCTTTCTTT
TRBV5-1	.	.	TRBJ1-1	CASSFHPNTEAFF	TGCGCCAGCAGCTTTCATCCGAACACTGAAGCTTTCTTT
TRBV2	once	TRBD1	TRBJ2-2	CASSRQGSPGELFF	TGTGCCAGCAGTAGACAGGGGAGCCCCGGGGAGCTGTTTTTT
TRBV6-2/TRBV6-3	.	.	TRBJ2-7	CASSSPGFEQYF	TGTGCCAGCAGTTCCCCAGGGTTCGAGCAGTACTTC
TRBV11-2	.	.	TRBJ2-2	CASSFFGELFF	TGTGCCAGCAGCTTCTTCGGGGAGCTGTTTTTT
TRBV6-2/TRBV6-3	.	TRBD2	TRBJ2-2	CASSKGLAGGTVTGELFF	TGTGCCAGCAGTAAGGGACTAGCGGGAGGAACGGTCACCGGGGAGCTGTTTTTT
TRBV12-5	.	.	TRBJ2-3	CASGLIDSLTDTQYF	TGTGCTAGTGGTTTGATCGACAGTCTCACAGATACGCAGTATTTT
TRBV9	.	TRBD1	TRBJ2-2	CASSVGTGPANTGELFF	TGTGCCAGCAGCGTAGGGACAGGGCCCGCGAACACCGGGGAGCTGTTTTTT
TRBV5-1	.	.	TRBJ2-3	CASSWQGGVDTQYF	TGCGCCAGCAGCTGGCAGGGAGGAGTAGATACGCAGTATTTT
TRBV7-3	.	TRBD2	TRBJ2-3	CASSLTSGGPDTQYF	TGTGCCAGCAGCTTGACTAGCGGGGGGCCAGATACGCAGTATTTT
TRBV5-1	.	TRBD2	TRBJ2-7	CASSTGTSGAYEQYF	TGCGCCAGCAGCACAGGGACTAGCGGGGCCTACGAGCAGTACTTC
TRBV15	.	.	TRBJ1-1	CATSGDYQNTEAFF	TGTGCCACCAGCGGCGACTACCAGAACACTGAAGCTTTCTTT
TRBV20-1	once	.	TRBJ1-2	CSASLGRSSLDGYTF	TGCAGTGCTAGTCTCGGGAGATCCTCCTTGGATGGCTACACCTTC
TRBV7-2	.	TRBD2	TRBJ2-7	CASSLVTSGGYEQYF	TGTGCCAGCAGCTTAGTGACTAGCGGGGGCTACGAGCAGTACTTC
TRBV4-1	.	.	TRBJ2-7	CASSPPTTGIPYEQYF	TGCGCCAGCAGCCCCCCCACTACAGGGATCCCCTACGAGCAGTACTTC
TRBV2	.	TRBD1	TRBJ1-6	CASSEGGGMGSPLHF	TGTGCCAGCAGTGAAGGAGGGGGCATGGGTTCACCCCTCCACTTT
TRBV5-4	.	.	TRBJ2-7	CASSLSGLSYEQYF	TGTGCCAGCAGCTTAAGCGGCCTTTCCTACGAGCAGTACTTC
TRBV5-1	.	TRBD1	TRBJ1-4	CASSGTGEREKLFF	TGCGCCAGCAGCGGGACAGGGGAAAGGGAAAAACTGTTTTTT
TRBV3-1/TRBV3-2	.	TRBD1	TRBJ1-6	CASSPGQTIYNSPLHF	TGTGCCAGCAGCCCGGGACAGACAATTTATAATTCACCCCTCCACTTT
TRBV27	few	.	TRBJ1-5	CASRQGRNHQPQHF	TGTGCCAGCAGACAAGGCAGGAACCACCAGCCCCAGCATTTT
TRBV6-6	.	.	TRBJ2-2	CASRPGSPTGELFF	TGTGCCAGCAGGCCAGGGAGTCCCACCGGGGAGCTGTTTTTT
TRBV7-9	.	TRBD2	TRBJ2-1	CASSSGLVGEQFF	TGTGCCAGCAGCTCGGGACTAGTCGGTGAGCAGTTCTTC
TRBV5-1	.	.	TRBJ1-5	CASSSDGGNQPQHF	TGCGCCAGCAGCTCAGACGGGGGAAATCAGCCCCAGCATTTT
TRBV29-1	.	.	TRBJ2-1	CSVVPNRVNEQFF	TGCAGCGTTGTCCCCAATAGGGTCAATGAGCAGTTCTTC